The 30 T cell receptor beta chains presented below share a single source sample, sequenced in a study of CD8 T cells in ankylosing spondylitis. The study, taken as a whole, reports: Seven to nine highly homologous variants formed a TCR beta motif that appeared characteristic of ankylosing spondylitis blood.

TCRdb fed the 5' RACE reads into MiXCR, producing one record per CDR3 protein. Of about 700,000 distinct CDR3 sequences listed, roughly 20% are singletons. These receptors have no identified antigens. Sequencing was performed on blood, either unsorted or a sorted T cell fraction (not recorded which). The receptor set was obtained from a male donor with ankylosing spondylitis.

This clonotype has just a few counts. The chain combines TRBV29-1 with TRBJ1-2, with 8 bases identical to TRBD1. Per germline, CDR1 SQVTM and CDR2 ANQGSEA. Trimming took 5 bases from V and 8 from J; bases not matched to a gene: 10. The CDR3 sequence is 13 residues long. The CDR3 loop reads CSVIPQGAAGYTF. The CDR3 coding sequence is TGCAGCGTTATACCCCAGGGGGCGGCGGGCTACACCTTC.

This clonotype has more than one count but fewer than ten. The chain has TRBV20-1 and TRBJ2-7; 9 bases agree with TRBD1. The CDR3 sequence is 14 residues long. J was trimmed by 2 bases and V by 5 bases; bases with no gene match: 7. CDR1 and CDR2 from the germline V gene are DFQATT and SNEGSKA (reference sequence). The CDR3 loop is CSADRTGATYEQYF. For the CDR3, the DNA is TGCAGTGCTGATAGGACAGGGGCTACCTACGAGCAGTACTTC.

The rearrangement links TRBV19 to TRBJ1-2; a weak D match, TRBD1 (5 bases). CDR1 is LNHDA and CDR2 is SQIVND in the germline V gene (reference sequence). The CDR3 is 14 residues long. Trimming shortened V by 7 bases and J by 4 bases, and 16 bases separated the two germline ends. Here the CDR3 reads CASTYLGDLYGYTF. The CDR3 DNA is TGTGCCAGTACGTATCTCGGGGACCTCTATGGCTACACCTTC.

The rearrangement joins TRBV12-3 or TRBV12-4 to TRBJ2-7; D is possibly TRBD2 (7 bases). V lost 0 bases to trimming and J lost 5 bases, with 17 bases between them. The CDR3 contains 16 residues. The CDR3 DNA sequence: TGTGCCAGCAGTTTAGCGACAGGAGGAGGGACTAACGAGCAGTACTTC. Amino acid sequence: CASSLATGGGTNEQYF.

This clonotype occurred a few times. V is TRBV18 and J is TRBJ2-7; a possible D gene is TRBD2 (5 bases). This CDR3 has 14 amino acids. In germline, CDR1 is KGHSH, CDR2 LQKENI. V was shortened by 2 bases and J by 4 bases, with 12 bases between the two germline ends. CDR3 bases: TGTGCCAGCTCACCAGGTGGCGGGCCATACGAGCAGTACTTC. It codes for CASSPGGGPYEQYF.

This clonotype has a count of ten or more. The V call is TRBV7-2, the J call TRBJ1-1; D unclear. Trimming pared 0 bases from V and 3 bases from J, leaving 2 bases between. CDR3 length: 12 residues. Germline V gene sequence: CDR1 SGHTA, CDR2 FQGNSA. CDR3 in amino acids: CASSLAHTEAFF. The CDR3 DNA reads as TGTGCCAGCAGCTTAGCCCACACTGAAGCTTTCTTT.

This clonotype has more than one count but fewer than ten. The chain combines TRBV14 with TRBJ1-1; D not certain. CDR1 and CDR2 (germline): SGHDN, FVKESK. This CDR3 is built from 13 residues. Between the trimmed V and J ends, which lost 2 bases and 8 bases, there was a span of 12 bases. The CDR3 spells CASSQWAALEAFF. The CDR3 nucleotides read TGTGCCAGCAGCCAATGGGCAGCGTTAGAAGCTTTCTTT.

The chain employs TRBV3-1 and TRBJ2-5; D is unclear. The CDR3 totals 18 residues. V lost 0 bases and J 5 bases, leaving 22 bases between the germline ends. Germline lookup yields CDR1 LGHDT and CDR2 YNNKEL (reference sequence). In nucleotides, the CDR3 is TGTGCCAGCAGCCAAGATCGAATCGGCTTTGGGCGAGGCGAGACCCAGTACTTC. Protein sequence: CASSQDRIGFGRGETQYF.

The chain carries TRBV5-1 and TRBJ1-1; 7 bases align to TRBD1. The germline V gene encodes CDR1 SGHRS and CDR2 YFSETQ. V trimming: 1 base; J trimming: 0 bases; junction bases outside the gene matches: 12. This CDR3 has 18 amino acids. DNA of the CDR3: TGCGCCAGCAGCTTGAGACCGCCCCAGGGGGTCATGAACACTGAAGCTTTCTTT. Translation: CASSLRPPQGVMNTEAFF.

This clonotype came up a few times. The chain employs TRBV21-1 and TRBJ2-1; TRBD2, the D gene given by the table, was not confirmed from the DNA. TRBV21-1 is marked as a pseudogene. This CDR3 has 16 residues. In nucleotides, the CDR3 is TGTGCCAGCAACGCCCTAGCGGGGGGGGCCCCCAATGAGCAGTTCTTC. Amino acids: CASNALAGGAPNEQFF.

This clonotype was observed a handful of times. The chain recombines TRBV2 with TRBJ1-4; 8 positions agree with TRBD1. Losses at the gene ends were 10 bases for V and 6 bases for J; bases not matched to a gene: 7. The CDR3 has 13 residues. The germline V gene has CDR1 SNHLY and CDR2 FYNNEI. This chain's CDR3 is CATLDRADEKLFF. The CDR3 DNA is TGTGCCACTCTGGACAGGGCGGATGAAAAACTGTTTTTT.

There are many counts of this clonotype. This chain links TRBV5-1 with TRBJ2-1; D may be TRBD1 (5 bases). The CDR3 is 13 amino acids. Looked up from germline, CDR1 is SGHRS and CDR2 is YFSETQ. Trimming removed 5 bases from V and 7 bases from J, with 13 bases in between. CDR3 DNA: TGCGCCAGCAGTGGGCAGGGTTTGAATGAGCAGTTCTTC. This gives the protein CASSGQGLNEQFF.

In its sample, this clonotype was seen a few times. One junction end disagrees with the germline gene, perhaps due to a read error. The CDR3 DNA sequence: TGTGCCAGCAGCCACGGACAGGGTGGCTCCAACGAGCAGTACTTC. Amino acids: CASSHGQGGSNEQYF. The J gene is TRBJ2-7, the V gene TRBV5-8; TRBD1 agrees at 8 bases. The CDR3 covers 15 residues. Per the germline V gene, CDR1 is SGHTS and CDR2 is YDEGEE.

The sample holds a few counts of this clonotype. CDR3 in amino acids: CASSLGQESTDTQYF. As DNA, the CDR3 is TGTGCCAGCAGCCTGGGACAGGAAAGCACAGATACGCAGTATTTT. The gene calls are TRBV5-8 and TRBJ2-3, with 8 bases fitting TRBD1. The CDR3 loop spans 15 amino acids. V lost 4 bases, J lost 0 bases, and 4 bases stayed unmatched. CDR1 SGHTS and CDR2 YDEGEE come from the germline V gene.

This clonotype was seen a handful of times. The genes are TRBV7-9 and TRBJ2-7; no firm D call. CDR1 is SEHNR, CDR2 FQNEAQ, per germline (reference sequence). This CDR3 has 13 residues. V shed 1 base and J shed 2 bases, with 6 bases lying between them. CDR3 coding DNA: TGTGCCAGCAGCTTAGTATATGCCTACGAGCAGTACTTC. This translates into CASSLVYAYEQYF.

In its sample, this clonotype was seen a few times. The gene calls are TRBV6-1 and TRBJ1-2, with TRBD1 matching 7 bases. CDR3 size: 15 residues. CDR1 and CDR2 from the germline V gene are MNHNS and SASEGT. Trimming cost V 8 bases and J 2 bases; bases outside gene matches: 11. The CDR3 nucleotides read TGTGCCAGCCGACAGGGACGAGAAGCCAACTATGGCTACACCTTC. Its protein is CASRQGREANYGYTF.

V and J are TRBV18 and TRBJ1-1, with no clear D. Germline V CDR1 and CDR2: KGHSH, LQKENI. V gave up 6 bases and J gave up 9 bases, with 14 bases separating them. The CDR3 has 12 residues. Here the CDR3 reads CASSERLRKAFF. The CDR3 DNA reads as TGTGCCAGCTCCGAACGACTGAGAAAAGCTTTCTTT.

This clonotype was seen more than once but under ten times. The CDR3 DNA follows: TGTGCCAGCAGTTCAGAAAACTCCTACGAGCAGTACTTC. Translating gives CASSSENSYEQYF. This chain uses TRBV27 with TRBJ2-7; D gene uncertain. The CDR3 consists of 13 residues. Germline V gives CDR1 MNHEY, CDR2 SMNVEV (reference sequence). The germline V and J ends were trimmed by 4 bases and 0 bases, with 7 bases remaining between them.

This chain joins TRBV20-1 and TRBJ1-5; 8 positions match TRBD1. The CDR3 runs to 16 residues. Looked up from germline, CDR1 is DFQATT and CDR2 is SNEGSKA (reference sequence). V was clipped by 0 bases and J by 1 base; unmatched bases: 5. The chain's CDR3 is CSAREQGGGSNQPQHF. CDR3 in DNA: TGCAGTGCTAGAGAACAGGGGGGTGGGAGCAATCAGCCCCAGCATTTT.

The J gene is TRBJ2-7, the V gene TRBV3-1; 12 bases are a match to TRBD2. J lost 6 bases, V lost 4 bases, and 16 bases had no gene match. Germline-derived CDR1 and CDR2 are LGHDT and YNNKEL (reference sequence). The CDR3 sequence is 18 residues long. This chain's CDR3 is CASSRTPGLAGPLGEQYF. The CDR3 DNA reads TGTGCCAGCAGCCGAACACCAGGACTAGCGGGGCCGCTGGGCGAGCAGTACTTC.

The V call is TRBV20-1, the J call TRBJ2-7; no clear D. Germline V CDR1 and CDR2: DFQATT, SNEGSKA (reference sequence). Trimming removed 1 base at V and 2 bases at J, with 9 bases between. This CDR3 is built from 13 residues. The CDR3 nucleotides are TGCAGTGCTAGAGCCCATACCACCTACGAGCAGTACTTC. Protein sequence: CSARAHTTYEQYF.

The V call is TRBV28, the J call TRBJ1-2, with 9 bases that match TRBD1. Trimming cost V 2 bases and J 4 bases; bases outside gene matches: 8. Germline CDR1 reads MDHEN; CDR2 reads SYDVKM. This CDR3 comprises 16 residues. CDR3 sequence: CASSLLTGGAGYGYTF. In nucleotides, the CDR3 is TGTGCCAGCAGTTTACTTACAGGGGGCGCGGGCTATGGCTACACCTTC.

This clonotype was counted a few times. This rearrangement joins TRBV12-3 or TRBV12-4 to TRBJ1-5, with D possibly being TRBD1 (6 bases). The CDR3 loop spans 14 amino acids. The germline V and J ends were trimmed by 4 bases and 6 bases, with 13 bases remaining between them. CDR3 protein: CASSWREGGQPQHF. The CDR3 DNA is TGTGCCAGCAGTTGGCGGGAGGGGGGTCAGCCCCAGCATTTT.

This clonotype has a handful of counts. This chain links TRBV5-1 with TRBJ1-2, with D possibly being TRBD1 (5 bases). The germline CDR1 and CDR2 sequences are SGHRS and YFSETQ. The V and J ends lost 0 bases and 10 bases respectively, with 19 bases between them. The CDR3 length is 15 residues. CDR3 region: CASSLAPDLKGDYTF. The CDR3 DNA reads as TGCGCCAGCAGCTTGGCACCGGATCTTAAAGGGGACTACACCTTC.

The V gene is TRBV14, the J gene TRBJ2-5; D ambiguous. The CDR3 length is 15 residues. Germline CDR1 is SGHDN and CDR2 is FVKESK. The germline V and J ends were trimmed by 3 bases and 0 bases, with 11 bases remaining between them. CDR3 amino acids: CASSHGYQNQETQYF. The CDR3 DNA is TGTGCCAGCAGCCATGGTTACCAAAACCAAGAGACCCAGTACTTC.

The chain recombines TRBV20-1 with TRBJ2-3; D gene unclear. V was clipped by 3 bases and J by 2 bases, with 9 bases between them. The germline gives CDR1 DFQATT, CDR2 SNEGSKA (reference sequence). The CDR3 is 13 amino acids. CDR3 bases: TGCAGTGCTAGTTATACAGCCACAGATACGCAGTATTTT. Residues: CSASYTATDTQYF.

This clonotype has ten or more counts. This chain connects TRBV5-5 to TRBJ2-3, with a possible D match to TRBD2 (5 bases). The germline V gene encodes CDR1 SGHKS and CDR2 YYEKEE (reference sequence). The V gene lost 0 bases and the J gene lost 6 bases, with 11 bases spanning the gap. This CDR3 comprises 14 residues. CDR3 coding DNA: TGTGCCAGCAGCTTGGCTCGAGAGCGGGATACGCAGTATTTT. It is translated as CASSLARERDTQYF.

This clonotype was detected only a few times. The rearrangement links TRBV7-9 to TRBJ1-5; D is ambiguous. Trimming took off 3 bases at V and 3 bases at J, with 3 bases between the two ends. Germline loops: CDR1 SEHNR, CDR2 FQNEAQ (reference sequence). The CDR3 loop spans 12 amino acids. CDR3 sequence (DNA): TGTGCCAGCAGCTTCATCAATCAGCCCCAGCATTTT. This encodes CASSFINQPQHF.

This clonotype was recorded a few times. The CDR3 sequence: CASSLTGGGFYNEQFF. The CDR3 region has the DNA TGTGCCAGCAGCCTAACAGGGGGCGGGTTTTACAATGAGCAGTTCTTC. V is TRBV5-6 and J is TRBJ2-1, with 9 positions matching TRBD1. Germline V CDR1 and CDR2: SGHDT, YYEEEE. Trimming at V came to 4 bases and at J to 4 bases, leaving 9 bases not matched to a gene. The CDR3 consists of 16 residues.

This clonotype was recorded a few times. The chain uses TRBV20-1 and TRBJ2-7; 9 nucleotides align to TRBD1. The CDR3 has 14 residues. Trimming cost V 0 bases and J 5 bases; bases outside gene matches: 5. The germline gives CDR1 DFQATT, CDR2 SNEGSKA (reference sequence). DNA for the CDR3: TGCAGTGCTAGAGACGACAGGGGGACCGACGAGCAGTACTTC. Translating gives CSARDDRGTDEQYF.